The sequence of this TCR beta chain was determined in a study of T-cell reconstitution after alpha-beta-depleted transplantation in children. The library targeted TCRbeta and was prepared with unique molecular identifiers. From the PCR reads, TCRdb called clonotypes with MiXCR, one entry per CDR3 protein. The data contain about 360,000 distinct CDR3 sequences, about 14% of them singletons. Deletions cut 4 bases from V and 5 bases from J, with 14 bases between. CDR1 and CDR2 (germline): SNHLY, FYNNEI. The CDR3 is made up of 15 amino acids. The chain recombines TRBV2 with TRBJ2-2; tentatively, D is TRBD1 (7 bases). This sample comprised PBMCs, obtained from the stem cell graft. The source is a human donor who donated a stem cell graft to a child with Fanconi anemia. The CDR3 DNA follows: TGTGCCAGCAGTGCAGGAGGGGGCCGTACCGGGGAGCTGTTTTTT. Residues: CASSAGGGRTGELFF. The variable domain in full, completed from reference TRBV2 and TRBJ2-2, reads EPEVTQTPSHQVTQMGQEVILRCVPISNHLYFYWYRQILGQKVEFLVSFYNNEISEKSEIFDDQFSVERPDGSNFTLKIRSTKLEDSAMYFCASSAGGGRTGELFFGEGSRLTVL.